These 2 T cell receptor beta chains share one sample of origin, sequenced in a study of cytomegalovirus exposure and HLA in healthy donors. PCR used 60 Vbeta primers and 13 Jbeta primers. The repertoire was sequenced with immunoSEQ multiplex PCR; TCRdb's copy has only in-frame clones and lacks some. In the table there are 180,000 or so clones, approximately 83% of which are singletons. Sequenced material: PBMCs. These receptors originate from a young man in good health and CMV-seropositive.

This chain connects TRBV19 to TRBJ2-3, with 8 bases identical to TRBD1. The CDR3 extends over 15 amino acids. Germline-derived CDR1 and CDR2 are LNHDA and SQIVND (reference sequence). V lost 8 bases and J lost 4; bases outside the gene matches: 11. The CDR3 spells CASLPAGGSADTQYF. The DNA for the CDR3 is TGTGCCAGTCTCCCGGCAGGGGGCTCGGCAGATACGCAGTATTTT.

This chain links TRBV4-3 with TRBJ2-7; 7 bases are a match to TRBD2. V shed 0 bases, J shed 4 bases, and the junction held 6 bases outside the gene matches. The CDR3 sequence is 15 residues long. The germline V gene encodes CDR1 LGHNA and CDR2 YSLEER. The CDR3 DNA sequence: TGCGCCAGCAGCCAAGAATACGGGGGGTGGTACGAGCAGTACTTC. Amino acid sequence: CASSQEYGGWYEQYF.